The entry that follows covers one T cell receptor beta chain sequence. Its antigen is not known. This sample was taken from a study of T cell repertoires in cytomegalovirus infection. Overall study: Evidence of both CMV infection and a matching HLA type came from public TCR beta signatures.

CDR3 length equals 16 residues. Trimming pared 4 bases from V and 5 bases from J, leaving 17 bases between. TCRdb called the reads again in MiXCR, with one record for every CDR3 protein. In the table there are 740,000 or so distinct CDR3 sequences, 35% of which are singletons. Study-level points and caveats: Ex vivo, HLA-C-restricted CMV-specific TCR beta clonotypes prevailed over the rest of the response. Totalled public TCR beta family frequency picked out people who carried CMV plus the relevant HLA.

The clonotype comes from a human donor in good health (CMV status not recorded). Some clones in this sample may be carry-over from other donors' samples. Sequencing was done on a sample of PBMCs. The chain joins TRBV12-3 or TRBV12-4 to TRBJ1-4, with D possibly matching TRBD1 (6 bases). CDR3 sequence: CASSSSHRDLNEKLFF. The CDR3 DNA reads TGTGCCAGCAGTTCTTCTCACAGGGATTTAAATGAAAAACTGTTTTTT.